This TCR beta chain was identified in a study of beta chain features in type 1 diabetes. cDNA synthesis used the whole RNA isolate, giving expressed TCRB sequences. About 3.57 million reads were obtained on average from naive, central memory and regulatory T cell samples. Data came from immunoSEQ multiplex PCR; TCRdb stores just in-frame clones and leaves some out. This sample has hundreds of thousands of clones, with approximately 12% found just once. The V gene's germline CDR1 is MDHEN and CDR2 SYDVKM. V dropped 5 bases and J dropped 9 bases, with 11 bases sitting between them. The CDR3 has 12 residues. Concerning this clone: Its antigen is not known.

Study findings and constraints: Patients showed naive, central memory and Treg TCRB repertoires that appeared more similar than those of healthy donors.

The source material was naive CD4+ T cells from blood. The receptor was derived from a man aged 18 to 29 in good health. The V call is TRBV28, the J call TRBJ1-5, with D unclear. The CDR3: CASSTPSRPQHF. The DNA of the CDR3 is TGTGCCAGCAGTACTCCGTCTAGGCCCCAGCATTTT.